The sample holds many counts of the clone carrying this T cell receptor beta chain. Each CDR3 protein is one row after TCRdb ran MiXCR on the 5' RACE reads. Here the sample spans approximately 300,000 distinct CDR3 sequences, more than 8% being singletons. The sample belongs to a study of identical twins. Germline CDR1 MNHEY, CDR2 SMNVEV (reference sequence). The CDR3 consists of 14 residues. V lost 7 bases, J lost 5 bases, and 8 bases stayed unmatched. This sample was also put to use in a study of yellow fever vaccine responses in identical twins.

Material: CD8+ T cells sorted from blood. The rearrangement links TRBV27 to TRBJ1-5, with 7 positions matching TRBD1. The clonotype originates from a woman under 30 in good health. CDR3 protein: CASKVKGAYQPQHF. In DNA, the CDR3 is TGTGCCAGCAAAGTGAAGGGGGCATATCAGCCCCAGCATTTT.